This record concerns one TCR beta chain sequence. Its specificity is not known. Other DNA sequences in the same sample also yield this CDR3. Sequencing was performed with immunoSEQ multiplex PCR; in TCRdb, only in-frame clones are kept and a portion is missing. The sample lists 60,000 or so clones, around 85% occurring once. This CDR3 contains 13 residues. CDR1 is SGHNT and CDR2 is YYREEE in the germline V gene (reference sequence). V was shortened by 4 bases and J by 2 bases, with 9 bases between the two germline ends. The sample belongs to a study of OX40 agonist ivuxolimab in advanced cancers. Study at large: Patients were infused with ivuxolimab every 2 weeks at 0.01 to 10 mg/kg. Regarding the study as a whole: Expanded clones were, on average, more numerous in CD8+ T cells than in CD4+.

The chain carries TRBV5-4 and TRBJ1-1; no reliable D call. The sample consisted of CD4+ or CD8+ T cells sorted from blood, taken in a trial of the OX40 agonist ivuxolimab. The receptor comes from an adult with an advanced solid tumor such as melanoma, head and neck, liver or kidney cancer. CDR3 sequence: CASSLADNTEAFF. The CDR3 DNA reads as TGTGCCAGCAGCCTCGCGGATAACACTGAAGCTTTCTTT.